These 24 T cell receptor beta chains share one sample of origin, sequenced in a study of cytomegalovirus exposure and HLA in healthy donors. Primers for the PCR totalled 60 Vbeta and 13 Jbeta. Here immunoSEQ multiplex PCR was the method, and the copy in TCRdb shows in-frame clones only, minus some. The profile shows 170,000 or so clones, just over 75% of them singletons. The sequencing sample was made of PBMCs. All receptors derive from a woman aged 25 to 39 in good health and CMV-seropositive.

The table lists this clone with a count of one. V gene TRBV5-6 combines with J gene TRBJ2-3; 9 bases match TRBD1. CDR1 and CDR2 (germline): SGHDT, YYEEEE. The CDR3 extends over 16 amino acids. The J segment lost 3 bases and the V segment lost 2 bases, leaving 7 bases of the junction unmatched. The CDR3 protein is CASSFPGQGGTDTQYF. The CDR3 nucleotides are TGTGCCAGCAGCTTCCCGGGACAGGGAGGGACAGATACGCAGTATTTT.

V and J are TRBV11-3 and TRBJ1-1, with 7 bases fitting TRBD1. CDR3 size: 13 residues. CDR1 is SGHNT, CDR2 YENEEA, per germline. Losses at the gene ends were 5 bases for V and 10 bases for J; bases not matched to a gene: 10. For the CDR3, the DNA is TGTGCCAGCAGCCAGGGACAGACCTGGGCAGCTTTCTTT. The encoded protein is CASSQGQTWAAFF.

The chain employs TRBV27 and TRBJ2-7; D perhaps matches TRBD2 (6 bases). V lost 2 bases and J 3 bases, leaving 11 bases between the germline ends. Germline loops: CDR1 MNHEY, CDR2 SMNVEV (reference sequence). The CDR3 covers 14 residues. DNA for the CDR3: TGTGCCAGCAGTTTAGGGCGGGGACTCTACGAGCAGTACTTC. Protein product: CASSLGRGLYEQYF.

The chain combines TRBV14 with TRBJ2-6; D remains unclear. Trimming cost V 3 bases and J 0 bases, with 6 bases left between them. Germline V gives CDR1 SGHDN, CDR2 FVKESK. The CDR3 covers 15 residues. The CDR3 DNA follows: TGTGCCAGCAGCCAGCAGGCCTCTGGGGCCAACGTCCTGACTTTC. It encodes CASSQQASGANVLTF.

This clone was found once. Because it lacks the conserved phenylalanine or tryptophan at the end, this CDR3 is likely a read error. This rearrangement joins TRBV6-6 to TRBJ2-7; 12 bases fit TRBD2. V lost 10 bases to trimming and J lost 2 bases; unmatched junction nucleotides: 3. Germline V CDR1 and CDR2: MNHNY, SVGAGI (reference sequence). The CDR3 has 13 amino acids. The CDR3, as DNA: TGTGCCACCCGACTAGCGGGAGCCTACGAGCAGTACTCC. Translating gives CATRLAGAYEQYS.

V and J are TRBV5-1 and TRBJ2-4, with D perhaps TRBD2 (6 bases). This CDR3 has 18 amino acids. Germline lookup yields CDR1 SGHRS and CDR2 YFSETQ. Deletions cut 4 bases from V and 0 bases from J, with 20 bases between. The CDR3 DNA reads TGCGCCAGCAGCCCGCGGGAAACAGTAGGGAAAGCCAAAAACATTCAGTACTTC. Translated: CASSPRETVGKAKNIQYF.

The chain links TRBV15 to TRBJ2-7, with 8 nucleotides matching TRBD1. Losses at the gene ends were 5 bases for V and 12 bases for J; bases not matched to a gene: 12. The length of the CDR3 is 13 residues. Germline V lookup: CDR1 LNHNV, CDR2 YYDKDF (reference sequence). The CDR3 loop reads CATSGNKDRESYF. In DNA form, the CDR3 reads TGTGCCACCAGCGGAAACAAGGACAGGGAATCGTACTTC.

CDR3 nucleotides: TGCGCCAGCAGCCCGCTCCTGGGGGCGGACGCTGAAGCTTTCTTT. It is translated as CASSPLLGADAEAFF. The chain uses TRBV5-1 and TRBJ1-1; D possibly corresponds to TRBD1 (6 bases). V was trimmed by 4 bases and J by 6 bases, leaving 19 bases between them. The length of the CDR3 is 15 residues. The germline gives CDR1 SGHRS, CDR2 YFSETQ.

V is TRBV21-1 and J is TRBJ1-2. TRBV21-1 counts as a pseudogene. The CDR3 contains 17 residues. CDR3: CASSSKVVAGEGYGYTF. DNA for the CDR3: TGTGCCAGCAGCTCCAAGGTAGTGGCAGGGGAGGGCTATGGCTACACCTTC.

The chain carries TRBV6-5 and TRBJ1-1; a weak D match, TRBD1 (6 bases). V gave up 6 bases and J gave up 1 base, with 6 bases separating them. Germline CDR1 and CDR2: MNHEY and SVGAGI. CDR3 size: 12 residues. The CDR3 loop is CASRGANTEAFF. The DNA for the CDR3 is TGTGCCAGCAGGGGGGCGAACACTGAAGCTTTCTTT.

This chain links TRBV11-3 with TRBJ1-2; TRBD1 agrees at 10 bases. V lost 5 bases, J lost 6 bases, and 3 bases stayed unmatched. The CDR3 consists of 13 residues. The germline gives CDR1 SGHNT, CDR2 YENEEA. This chain's CDR3 is CASSAGTGDGYTF. Written as DNA, the CDR3 is TGTGCCAGCAGCGCAGGGACAGGGGATGGCTACACCTTC.

A word on this clone: Compared with germline, one end of the junction differs, possibly owing to a read error. This rearrangement joins TRBV25-1 to TRBJ2-3, with 13 bases aligning to TRBD2. There are 17 residues in the CDR3. CDR1 and CDR2 (germline): MGHDK, SYGVNS. For the CDR3, the DNA is TGTGCCAGCAGTGAACGAGGACTAGCGGGAGTCACAAATACGCAGTATTTT. Its translation is CASSERGLAGVTNTQYF.

The J gene is TRBJ1-1, the V gene TRBV27; no clear D gene. CDR1 and CDR2 (germline): MNHEY, SMNVEV (reference sequence). V was clipped by 4 bases and J by 4 bases, with 13 bases between them. The CDR3 loop spans 14 amino acids. CDR3 loop: CASSYIPGSTEAFF. For the CDR3, the DNA is TGTGCCAGCAGTTATATCCCCGGGAGCACTGAAGCTTTCTTT.

This clone has a handful of counts. This rearrangement joins TRBV15 to TRBJ2-7, with TRBD2 matching 7 bases. This CDR3 region has 16 residues. V lost 5 bases to trimming and J lost 0 bases; unmatched junction nucleotides: 10. CDR1 and CDR2 (germline): LNHNV, YYDKDF (reference sequence). The CDR3 DNA sequence: TGTGCCACCAGCGACCGTTTGCGGGAGTACTCCTACGAGCAGTACTTC. It yields the protein CATSDRLREYSYEQYF.

The genes are TRBV27 and TRBJ2-2; a weak D match, TRBD2 (5 bases). The CDR3 length is 13 residues. Germline-derived CDR1 and CDR2 are MNHEY and SMNVEV (reference sequence). V gave up 7 bases and J gave up 6 bases, with 12 bases separating them. The DNA for the CDR3 is TGTGCCAGCACCTCCGGGGTCCCCGGGGAGCTGTTTTTT. Amino acids: CASTSGVPGELFF.

The chain joins TRBV28 to TRBJ1-2, with 12 positions matching TRBD1. V lost 6 bases, J lost 8 bases, and 19 bases stayed unmatched. Per germline, CDR1 MDHEN and CDR2 SYDVKM. The CDR3 sequence is 18 residues long. CDR3 sequence reads: CASRNIGMMGQGAQGYTF. DNA of the CDR3: TGTGCCAGCAGAAATATCGGAATGATGGGACAGGGGGCTCAGGGCTACACCTTC.

The chain uses TRBV6-5 and TRBJ2-1; TRBD2 agrees at 7 bases. V shed 2 bases, J shed 0 bases, and the junction held 1 base outside the gene matches. This CDR3 has 15 amino acids. Germline V gene sequence: CDR1 MNHEY, CDR2 SVGAGI. The DNA of the CDR3 is TGTGCCAGCAGTTACGGGACTATCTCCTACAATGAGCAGTTCTTC. This encodes CASSYGTISYNEQFF.

The V call is TRBV10-2, the J call TRBJ1-5; perhaps TRBD1 as D (6 bases). The CDR3 sequence is 15 residues long. The V gene lost 3 bases and the J gene lost 4 bases, with 13 bases spanning the gap. CDR1 and CDR2 from the germline V gene are WSHSY and SAAADI. The chain's CDR3 is CASSDPGGANQPQHF. Here the CDR3 DNA reads TGCGCCAGCAGTGATCCGGGGGGGGCAAATCAGCCCCAGCATTTT.

This chain uses TRBV5-1 with TRBJ2-1, with 10 bases that match TRBD2. The CDR3 loop spans 17 amino acids. J was trimmed by 5 bases and V by 0 bases; bases with no gene match: 8. CDR1 and CDR2 (germline): SGHRS, YFSETQ. The CDR3: CASSLGPLAGVNNEQFF. The CDR3 coding sequence is TGCGCCAGCAGCTTGGGCCCGCTAGCGGGAGTTAACAATGAGCAGTTCTTC.

The chain links TRBV28 to TRBJ2-5, with 7 bases fitting TRBD2. Germline-derived CDR1 and CDR2 are MDHEN and SYDVKM. The V gene end was trimmed by 5 bases and the J gene end by 5 bases; junction bases not matched to a gene: 11. The CDR3 consists of 15 residues. CDR3 DNA: TGTGCCAGCAGTCCCCTCGCGGGAGCGGGGGAGACCCAGTACTTC. As protein: CASSPLAGAGETQYF.

This clone showed up just once. The rearrangement uses TRBV4-2 and TRBJ2-7; TRBD2 matches at 7 bases. The CDR3 loop spans 16 amino acids. The V segment lost 1 base and the J segment 0 bases; nucleotides outside the gene matches: 6. The germline V gene has CDR1 LGHNA and CDR2 YNFKEQ. This CDR3 is CASSQVSGVSSYEQYF. In DNA, the CDR3 is TGTGCCAGCAGCCAAGTAAGCGGGGTTAGCTCCTACGAGCAGTACTTC.

This clone was observed a few times. The CDR3 DNA reads TGTGCCAGCAGTTTTCTAGCGGGGTCCGGGGAGACCCAGTACTTC. This sequence encodes CASSFLAGSGETQYF. The chain combines TRBV28 with TRBJ2-5, with 9 bases matching TRBD2. CDR1 and CDR2 (germline): MDHEN, SYDVKM. The CDR3 totals 15 residues. V lost 3 bases, J lost 5 bases, and 7 bases stayed unmatched.

The chain carries TRBV5-6 and TRBJ2-7, with 8 bases matching TRBD2. V shed 7 bases, J shed 6 bases, and the junction held 9 bases outside the gene matches. The length of the CDR3 is 13 residues. The germline gives CDR1 SGHDT, CDR2 YYEEEE. This CDR3 is CASLSGNTAEQYF. For the CDR3, the DNA is TGTGCCAGCCTTAGCGGGAACACGGCCGAGCAGTACTTC.

The V gene is TRBV9, the J gene TRBJ2-5; D may be TRBD2 (6 bases). This CDR3 has 14 amino acids. The V and J ends lost 0 bases and 5 bases respectively, with 11 bases between them. Germline V lookup: CDR1 SGDLS, CDR2 YYNGEE. The CDR3 bases are TGTGCCAGCAGCGTAGAGGGGCTAGCGGAGACCCAGTACTTC. Protein product: CASSVEGLAETQYF.